The T cell receptor beta chain described here comes from a study of monozygotic twins with inflammatory bowel disease. Study findings and constraints: Compared with healthy co-twins, IBD patients showed reduced TCRbeta repertoire diversity by inverse Simpson. Sharing of clonotypes with others was lower in IBD patients than in healthy twins, and this was especially so with disease activity.

Following a re-call of the 5' RACE reads, TCRdb has one entry per CDR3 protein and lacks DNA. The sample table sets out roughly 300,000 distinct CDR3 sequences. The germline gives CDR1 SGHTA, CDR2 FQGNSA. The CDR3 loop spans 15 amino acids. On this clonotype: The antigen is not known.

Whole-blood RNA isolation (total RNA) proceeded without T cell sorting. The sequencing sample was made of blood. This chain joins TRBV7-2 and TRBJ2-7; TCRdb's D call of TRBD1 is untestable without DNA. This receptor was identified in a human donor with ulcerative colitis or Crohn's disease, or a healthy co-twin of an affected twin (not recorded which). This CDR3 reads CASSLGGWGVLEQYF.